In this sample, the clone carrying this T cell receptor (beta chain) turned up many times. The entry originates in a study of T-cell memory formation after mild COVID-19. The CDR3 is 16 amino acids. J was trimmed by 4 bases and V by 4 bases; bases with no gene match: 10. The V gene's germline CDR1 is KGHDR and CDR2 SFDVKD. A single record per CDR3 protein comes from TCRdb applying MiXCR to the 5' RACE reads. The sample has some 130,000 distinct CDR3 sequences; about 6% are singletons. This sequence was found in an adult woman who had mild COVID-19 (a few samples of this study predate the infection). Cell type and time point are not known. Material for sequencing was PBMCs or a T cell subset sorted from them (not recorded which). This chain links TRBV24-1 with TRBJ2-5, with TRBD2 matching over 8 bases. This chain's CDR3 is CATSEGYGRASETQYF. In DNA form, the CDR3 reads TGTGCCACCAGTGAAGGTTACGGGAGGGCCTCAGAGACCCAGTACTTC.